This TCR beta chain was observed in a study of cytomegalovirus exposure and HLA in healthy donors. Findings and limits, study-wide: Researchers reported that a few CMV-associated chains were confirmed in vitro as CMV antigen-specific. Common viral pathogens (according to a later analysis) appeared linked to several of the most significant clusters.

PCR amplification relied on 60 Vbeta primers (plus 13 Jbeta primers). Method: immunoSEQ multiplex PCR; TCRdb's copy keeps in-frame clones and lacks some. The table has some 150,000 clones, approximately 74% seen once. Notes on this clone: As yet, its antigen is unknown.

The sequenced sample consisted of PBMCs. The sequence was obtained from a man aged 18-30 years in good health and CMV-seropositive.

Here the CDR3 DNA reads TGTGCCAGCAGCTTGGGGAAAGGGGGCAGCTATGGCTACACCTTC. Its translation: CASSLGKGGSYGYTF. V and J are TRBV5-4 and TRBJ1-2; TRBD1 matches at 7 bases. The CDR3 length is 15 residues. Germline V gene sequence: CDR1 SGHNT, CDR2 YYREEE (reference sequence). V lost 0 bases and J lost 4; bases outside the gene matches: 6.